This TCR beta chain came from a study of cytomegalovirus exposure and HLA in healthy donors. Study context: In an earlier analysis, approximately 120 million unique TCR beta sequences were found from approximately 170 million T cells.

CDR3 length equals 13 residues. Trimming took 4 bases from V and 6 from J; bases not matched to a gene: 3. The germline CDR1 and CDR2 sequences are SGHRS and YFSETQ. The study ran its PCR with 60 Vbeta and 13 Jbeta primers. The assay was immunoSEQ multiplex PCR, and TCRdb's table has in-frame clones only and misses some. The sample lists 200,000 to 250,000 clones, 70% to 85% occurring once. Study conclusions and caveats: As a later analysis revealed, most CMV-associated TCR beta chains appeared HLA-restricted. Within an earlier analysis, most TCR beta V segments proved productive either about 90% or about 30% of the time. Among the most significant clusters, several appeared linked to common viral pathogens in a later analysis.

Details on this clone: What it binds is not known.

This sequence originates from a man aged 50 to 60 in good health and CMV-seronegative. This chain connects TRBV5-1 to TRBJ2-7; 11 bases match TRBD2. The sample consisted of PBMCs. The CDR3 DNA follows: TGCGCCAGCAGCCCGACTAGCGGGATCGAGCAGTACTTC. Translating gives CASSPTSGIEQYF.